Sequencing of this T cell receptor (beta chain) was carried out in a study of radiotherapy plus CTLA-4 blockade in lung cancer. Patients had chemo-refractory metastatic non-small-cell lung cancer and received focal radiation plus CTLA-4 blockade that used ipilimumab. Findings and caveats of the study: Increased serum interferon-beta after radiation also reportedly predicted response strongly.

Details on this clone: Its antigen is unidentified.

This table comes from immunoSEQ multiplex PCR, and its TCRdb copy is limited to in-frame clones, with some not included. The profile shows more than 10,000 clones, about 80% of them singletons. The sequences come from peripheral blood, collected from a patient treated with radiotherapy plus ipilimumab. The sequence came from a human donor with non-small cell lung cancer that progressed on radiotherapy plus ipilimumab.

The CDR3 DNA is TGCAGCGTCGACGCAACCGGGACAGGGGGTACCTATGGCTACACCTTC. Translation gives CSVDATGTGGTYGYTF. V and J are TRBV29-1 and TRBJ1-2; 11 bases agree with TRBD1. CDR3 length: 16 amino acids. Germline V gene sequence: CDR1 SQVTM, CDR2 ANQGSEA. V shed 6 bases, J shed 4 bases, and the junction held 13 bases outside the gene matches. Combining the CDR3 with reference TRBV29-1 and TRBJ1-2 gives the whole variable domain SAVISQKPSRDICQRGTSLTIQCQVDSQVTMMFWYRQQPGQSLTLIATANQGSEATYESGFVIDKFPISRPNLTFSTLTVSNMSPEDSSIYLCSVDATGTGGTYGYTFGSGTRLTVV.